This T cell receptor (beta chain) emerged from a study of blood T cell repertoires in COVID-19 (dated by TCRdb to the early 2020s). In the study overall: The collaborator samples originated in the United States, Italy and Spain and spanned the acute and convalescent phases of COVID-19. The prospective study material was composed of cDNA or gDNA derived from T cells, B-cell-depleted T cells, or PBMCs. The dataset comprised deeply sampled blood TCRbeta repertoires from subjects exposed to, actively infected with, or recovered from COVID-19. A freely available public database, intended as a resource for researchers studying the immune response to SARS-CoV-2, is where the repertoires were released. The samples were drawn from the first 160 participants of the ongoing ImmuneRACE study and from some 1,300 subjects provided by 6 global collaborators. The sample metadata nearly always contained a de-identified subject ID, COVID-19 status, age in years and sex. Where available, HLA class I and class II types were taken from metadata supplied by the sample provider and were not determined by assay-based typing. General conclusions and limits of the study: Clinical and demographic metadata were provided uncurated, with the amount varying by source and participant.

The CDR3, cysteine through phenylalanine, is 13 amino acids long. Only CDR3 DNA remains: 39 bases, in frame from the first base. As encoded in the germline V gene (reference sequence), CDR1 is SGHNT while CDR2 is YYREEE. V and J are trimmed by 4 bases and 5 bases, and the gene matches miss 3 bases of the junction. The immunoSEQ Assay, a bias-controlled multiplex PCR, was used to amplify TCRbeta CDR3 regions from genomic DNA. The authors processed their data as follows. The number of nucleated cells in each sample was estimated by amplification of reference gene primers within the assay. To quantify the absolute abundance of each unique TCRbeta CDR3 rearrangement, sequence reads were collapsed and filtered. For each sample, productive Simpson clonality was calculated as the square root of Simpson's diversity index across productive rearrangements. TCRdb stores this immuneACCESS table with in-frame sequences only. Part of the clones is absent; in the studies checked, under half of the shortfall reflects unresolved V genes, and no reason is known for the rest. For V, J and clone size, that table is used; D and trimming come from the DNA. Within this sample are about 180,000 clones, with 85% of them counted one time only. In total, the top ten clones hold 6.2% of the sample.

Enrolling through a virtual design, the prospective study's participants ranged in age from roughly 18 to 90 years and lived across 24 United States geographic areas. In the prospective study, participants were assigned to cohorts based on the clinical history participants reported in a screening survey and a study questionnaire. ImmuneRACE Cohort 3 recovered participants were defined by two consecutive negative NP/OP PCR tests, healthcare professional clearance, or symptom resolution. Each participant in the prospective study had whole blood, serum and a nasopharyngeal or oropharyngeal swab collected by mobile phlebotomists. Over a roughly 2-month period, participants in the prospective study had the option of providing additional blood draws and questionnaires. Before DNA extraction, blood samples from the prospective study were shipped at room temperature or frozen. With regard to this clone: Which antigen it targets is not known. Base qualities are not provided; no much larger clone lies one nucleotide away.

This clonotype was obtained from a man aged 40-55 years who had recovered from COVID-19. Sequencing was done on a sample of PBMCs or T cells enriched from blood (not recorded which). The rearranged chain carries TRBV5-4 and TRBJ1-2; TRBD1 aligns with 9 central bases. The DNA reads TGTGCCAGCAGCGCCGGGACAGGGTATGGCTACACCTTC. Its translation is CASSAGTGYGYTF. The full variable domain, completed from the reference TRBV5-4 and TRBJ1-2 proteins outside the CDR3, reads ETGVTQSPTHLIKTRGQQVTLRCSSQSGHNTVSWYQQALGQGPQFIFQYYREEENGRGNFPPRFSGLQFPNYSSELNVNALELDDSALYLCASSAGTGYGYTFGSGTRLTVV.